This T cell receptor (beta chain) came from a study of blood T cell repertoires in COVID-19 (dated by TCRdb to about 2020). As for the study more broadly: Samples covering the acute and convalescent phases of COVID-19 were provided by collaborators in the United States, Italy and Spain. The samples were drawn from two sources: the first 160 participants of the ongoing ImmuneRACE study, and fewer than 1,500 subjects contributed by 6 global collaborators. Subjects who had been exposed to COVID-19, were actively infected with it, or had recovered from it provided the deeply sampled blood TCRbeta repertoires that made up the dataset. A freely available public database, intended as a resource for researchers studying the immune response to SARS-CoV-2, is where the repertoires were released. The sample metadata nearly always contained a de-identified subject ID, COVID-19 status, age in years and sex. The prospective study material was composed of cDNA or gDNA derived from T cells, B-cell-depleted T cells, or PBMCs. Where available, HLA class I and class II types were taken from metadata supplied by the sample provider and were not determined by assay-based typing.

CDR1 WSHSY and CDR2 SAAADI were looked up in the germline V gene. Reading from cysteine to phenylalanine, the CDR3 counts 14 amino acids. Only the CDR3 DNA is retained, 42 bases long and in frame from the first base. Here V drops 2 bases and J drops 5 bases, and the junction holds 6 bases not matched to any gene. Whole blood was collected in K2EDTA tubes by collaborating institutions according to the institutions' own protocols. For TCRbeta analysis, collaborators shipped samples in one of three forms: frozen whole blood, isolated PBMCs, or DNA extracted from either of those sample types. What the research found in general, with its limitations: The quantity of clinical and demographic metadata differed by source and by participant and was supplied without curation.

A remark on this clone: Its antigen is unknown. Qualities for individual bases were not recorded, and no much larger clone is one base off.

TCRbeta CDR3 regions were amplified from genomic DNA by means of the immunoSEQ Assay, a bias-controlled multiplex PCR. From the authors' description of their analysis: Within the assay, amplification of reference gene primers was used to estimate how many nucleated cells each sample contained. Sequence reads were collapsed and filtered to measure the absolute abundance of every unique TCRbeta CDR3 rearrangement. For each sample, productive Simpson clonality was calculated as the square root of Simpson's diversity index across productive rearrangements. This immuneACCESS table, as held by TCRdb, lists in-frame sequences with V and J called but not all clones. Of the missing ones, under half trace to an unresolved V gene in checked studies; the others have no known cause. Clone size and the V and J calls come from that table; the DNA yielded D and trimming. The sample table shows roughly 52,000 clones, and around nine tenths are seen once. The ten largest clones capture more than 8% of the sample.

The rearrangement combines TRBV10-2 with TRBJ2-7, with TRBD2 matching 7 junction bases. This receptor was taken from a man aged 55 to 70 with active COVID-19. Sequenced material: peripheral blood. The CDR3 region: CASSENDRGDEQYF. The sequence in DNA is TGCGCCAGCAGTGAGAATGACCGGGGGGACGAGCAGTACTTC.